This is a list of T cell receptor beta chains from one sample in a study of regulatory T cells in long-lasting Graves disease. TCRdb itself ran the multiplex PCR reads through MiXCR, one entry per CDR3 protein. The table lists around 500,000 distinct CDR3 sequences, more than 20% of them singletons. This specimen consisted of peripheral blood mononuclear cells (PBMCs), obtained when the disease was refractory, from a patient treated with antithyroid drugs. These TCRs come from a female donor with Graves disease. Both conserved end residues are part of each CDR3. The D gene is left open where the match is weak. Not every row has a clone size; where given, it reads once, few, many or a size class.

clone_size: .; v_call: TRBV27; d_call: TRBD2; j_call: TRBJ2-7; cdr3_nt: TGTGCCAGCAGTCCGAAAGCGGGAGCCCCGGGGGAGCAGTACTTC; cdr3_aa: CASSPKAGAPGEQYF
clone_size: many; v_call: TRBV24-1; d_call: .; j_call: TRBJ2-7; cdr3_nt: TGTGCCACCAGTGATACAAGCCGGGACTCAAGATACGAGCAGTACTTC; cdr3_aa: CATSDTSRDSRYEQYF
clone_size: .; v_call: TRBV7-2; d_call: TRBD1; j_call: TRBJ1-6; cdr3_nt: TGTGCCAGCAGCTCAAGACAGGGGGCGCGGAATTCACCCCTCCACTTT; cdr3_aa: CASSSRQGARNSPLHF
clone_size: .; v_call: TRBV28; d_call: TRBD1; j_call: TRBJ2-5; cdr3_nt: TGTGCCAGCAGTTTAGACAGGGAAATCTCGGAGACCCAGTACTTC; cdr3_aa: CASSLDREISETQYF
clone_size: .; v_call: TRBV7-8; d_call: TRBD2; j_call: TRBJ2-3; cdr3_nt: TGTGGCTGCGGGAGAGGGCTCACAGATACGCAGTATTTT; cdr3_aa: CGCGRGLTDTQYF
clone_size: many; v_call: TRBV15; d_call: .; j_call: TRBJ2-5; cdr3_nt: TGTGCCACCAGCGGAGAGGACAGCCAAGAGACCCAGTACTTC; cdr3_aa: CATSGEDSQETQYF
clone_size: .; v_call: TRBV5-8; d_call: .; j_call: TRBJ1-2; cdr3_nt: TGTGCCAGCAGCCCTTTTCAGATCTATGGCTACACCTTC; cdr3_aa: CASSPFQIYGYTF
clone_size: many; v_call: TRBV29-1; d_call: TRBD1; j_call: TRBJ1-1; cdr3_nt: TGCAGCGTCCGCAGGGGGCAAACTGAAGCTTTCTTT; cdr3_aa: CSVRRGQTEAFF
clone_size: few; v_call: TRBV5-1; d_call: .; j_call: TRBJ2-2; cdr3_nt: TGCGCCAGCAGCCGGGAGACCGGGGAGCTGTTTTTT; cdr3_aa: CASSRETGELFF
clone_size: many; v_call: TRBV7-3; d_call: .; j_call: TRBJ2-2; cdr3_nt: TGTGCCAGAAGGGGTTACACCGGGGAGCTGTTTTTT; cdr3_aa: CARRGYTGELFF
clone_size: few; v_call: TRBV6-1; d_call: TRBD1; j_call: TRBJ1-6; cdr3_nt: TGTGCCAGCAGACGGGACAGAGTCTCCTATAATTCACCCCTCCACTTT; cdr3_aa: CASRRDRVSYNSPLHF
clone_size: few; v_call: TRBV25-1; d_call: .; j_call: TRBJ2-5; cdr3_nt: TGTGCCAGCAGTGACCTACTCACAGAGACCCAGTACTTC; cdr3_aa: CASSDLLTETQYF
clone_size: many; v_call: TRBV2; d_call: TRBD2; j_call: TRBJ2-7; cdr3_nt: TGTGCCAGCAGAGAATTAGCGGGAGTAGTCTACGAGCAGTACTTC; cdr3_aa: CASRELAGVVYEQYF
clone_size: few; v_call: TRBV19; d_call: .; j_call: TRBJ1-5; cdr3_nt: TGTGCCAGTAGTATATCCCGAGTTGGTCAGCCCCAGCATTTT; cdr3_aa: CASSISRVGQPQHF
clone_size: few; v_call: TRBV7-2; d_call: .; j_call: TRBJ1-6; cdr3_nt: TGTGCCAGCAGCTTAGGACACCCAGAGGCCATTAATTCACCCCTCCACTTT; cdr3_aa: CASSLGHPEAINSPLHF
clone_size: few; v_call: TRBV9; d_call: .; j_call: TRBJ1-5; cdr3_nt: TGTGCCAGCCCCAAAGGTCATAGCAATCAGCCCCAGCATTTT; cdr3_aa: CASPKGHSNQPQHF
clone_size: few; v_call: TRBV20-1; d_call: .; j_call: TRBJ2-7; cdr3_nt: TGCAGTGCTGCCGGGACACCGGGCTTGACCTACGAGCAGTACTTC; cdr3_aa: CSAAGTPGLTYEQYF
clone_size: .; v_call: TRBV10-2; d_call: .; j_call: TRBJ2-7; cdr3_nt: TGCGCCAGCAGTCCGCAACGTGAGCAGTACTTC; cdr3_aa: CASSPQREQYF
clone_size: .; v_call: TRBV12-3/TRBV12-4; d_call: .; j_call: TRBJ1-5; cdr3_nt: TGTGCCAGCAGCCCGGCCGGGGGTATCAATCAGCCCCAGCATTTT; cdr3_aa: CASSPAGGINQPQHF
clone_size: few; v_call: TRBV4-1; d_call: .; j_call: TRBJ2-2; cdr3_nt: TGCGCCAGCAGCTGGGCGAACACCGGGGAGCTGTTTTTT; cdr3_aa: CASSWANTGELFF
clone_size: many; v_call: TRBV10-3; d_call: .; j_call: TRBJ2-7; cdr3_nt: TGTGCCATCAGTGAGTCTTGGAGCGTTAGCTCCTACGAGCAGTACTTC; cdr3_aa: CAISESWSVSSYEQYF
clone_size: few; v_call: TRBV13; d_call: .; j_call: TRBJ1-2; cdr3_nt: TGTGCCAGCAGCTTAGGTTCCGGCTACTATGGCTACACCTTC; cdr3_aa: CASSLGSGYYGYTF
clone_size: few; v_call: TRBV27; d_call: .; j_call: TRBJ1-1; cdr3_nt: TGTGCCAGCAGTTTCGGGGGGTCGGGGAACACTGAAGCTTTCTTT; cdr3_aa: CASSFGGSGNTEAFF
clone_size: .; v_call: TRBV7-3; d_call: .; j_call: TRBJ1-3; cdr3_nt: TGTGCCAGCAGCTTATGGGGGGCCCACTCTGGAAACACCATATATTTT; cdr3_aa: CASSLWGAHSGNTIYF
clone_size: many; v_call: TRBV11-2; d_call: TRBD2; j_call: TRBJ2-7; cdr3_nt: TGTGCCAGCAGCCCCCGGACTAGCGGGACAACCTACGAGCAGTACTTC; cdr3_aa: CASSPRTSGTTYEQYF
clone_size: .; v_call: TRBV5-1; d_call: .; j_call: TRBJ2-6; cdr3_nt: TGCGCCAGCAGCCCTCGCAGCTCTGGGGCCAACGTCCTGACTTTC; cdr3_aa: CASSPRSSGANVLTF
clone_size: few; v_call: TRBV18; d_call: .; j_call: TRBJ2-7; cdr3_nt: TGTGCCAGCTCGGTGGAGGGGGTTTCCTACGAGCAGTACTTC; cdr3_aa: CASSVEGVSYEQYF
clone_size: few; v_call: TRBV5-1; d_call: TRBD1; j_call: TRBJ2-7; cdr3_nt: TGCGCCAGCAGCTTACAAGGACAGGGGCTTTTGTACGAGCAGTACTTC; cdr3_aa: CASSLQGQGLLYEQYF
clone_size: many; v_call: TRBV6-1; d_call: .; j_call: TRBJ1-1; cdr3_nt: TGTGCCAGCAGTCTTCACGTTGGAGTGGCTGAAGCTTTCTTT; cdr3_aa: CASSLHVGVAEAFF
clone_size: many; v_call: TRBV5-1; d_call: .; j_call: TRBJ2-7; cdr3_nt: TGCGCCAGCAGCTTCTCGCAGAGCTCCTACGAGCAGTACTTC; cdr3_aa: CASSFSQSSYEQYF
clone_size: many; v_call: TRBV12-3/TRBV12-4; d_call: .; j_call: TRBJ2-5; cdr3_nt: TGTGCCAGCAGTCAAGGACGGAGGGAGACCCAGTACTTC; cdr3_aa: CASSQGRRETQYF